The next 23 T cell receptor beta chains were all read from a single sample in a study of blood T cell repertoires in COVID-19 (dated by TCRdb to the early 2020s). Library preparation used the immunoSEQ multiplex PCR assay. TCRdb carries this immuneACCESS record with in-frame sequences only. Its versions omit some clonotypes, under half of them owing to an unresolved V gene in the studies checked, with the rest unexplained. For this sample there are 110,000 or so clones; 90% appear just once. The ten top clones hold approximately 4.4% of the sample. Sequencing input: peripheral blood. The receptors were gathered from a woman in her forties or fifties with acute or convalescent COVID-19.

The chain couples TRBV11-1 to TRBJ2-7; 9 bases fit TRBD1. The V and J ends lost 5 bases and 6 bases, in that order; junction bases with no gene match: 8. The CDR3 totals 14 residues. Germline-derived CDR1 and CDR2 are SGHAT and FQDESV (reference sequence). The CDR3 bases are TGTGCCAGCAGCCGCCGGACAGGGGAAAGCGAGCAGTACTTC. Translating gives CASSRRTGESEQYF.

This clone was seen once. The CDR3 region has the DNA TGTGCCTGGAGTGCCTCCGGGACAGGGGGCGAAAAACTGTTTTTT. Translating it yields CAWSASGTGGEKLFF. This sequence joins TRBV30 and TRBJ1-4, with 12 bases lining up with TRBD1. The CDR3 is 15 residues long. In germline, CDR1 is GTSNPN, CDR2 SVGIG (reference sequence). Trimming removed 1 base from V and 8 bases from J; junction bases left unmatched: 5.

CDR3 residues: CASSHTGLAESNSPLHF. The DNA for the CDR3 is TGTGCCAGCAGCCATACAGGTCTGGCCGAATCTAATTCACCCCTCCACTTT. The V gene is TRBV11-2, the J gene TRBJ1-6, with a tentative D call TRBD1 (5 bases). CDR1 and CDR2 (germline): SGHAT, FQNNGV. The CDR3 is 17 amino acids. Trimming took off 5 bases at V and 6 bases at J, with 20 bases between the two ends.

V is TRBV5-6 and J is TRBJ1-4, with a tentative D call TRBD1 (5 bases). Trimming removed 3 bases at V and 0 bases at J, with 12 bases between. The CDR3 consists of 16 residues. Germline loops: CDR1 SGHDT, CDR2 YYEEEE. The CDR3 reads CASSWGPDATNEKLFF. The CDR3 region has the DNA TGTGCCAGCAGCTGGGGCCCAGACGCAACTAATGAAAAACTGTTTTTT.

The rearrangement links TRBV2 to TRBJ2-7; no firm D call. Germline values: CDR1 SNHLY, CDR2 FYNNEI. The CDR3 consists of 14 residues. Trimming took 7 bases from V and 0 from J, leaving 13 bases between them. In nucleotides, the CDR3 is TGTGCCAGCACCCAAATGGAGAGCTCCTACGAGCAGTACTTC. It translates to CASTQMESSYEQYF.

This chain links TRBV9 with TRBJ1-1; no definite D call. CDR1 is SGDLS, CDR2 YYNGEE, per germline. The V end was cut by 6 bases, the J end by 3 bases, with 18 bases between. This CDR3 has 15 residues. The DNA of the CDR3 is TGTGCCAGCACCCCTCAATCCCAGAAAGACACTGAAGCTTTCTTT. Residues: CASTPQSQKDTEAFF.

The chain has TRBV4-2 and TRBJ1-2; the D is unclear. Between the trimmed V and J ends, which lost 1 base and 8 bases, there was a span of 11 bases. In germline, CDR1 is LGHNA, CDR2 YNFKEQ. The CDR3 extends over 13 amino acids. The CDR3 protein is CASSQVSPRGYTF. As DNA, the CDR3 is TGTGCCAGCAGCCAAGTATCCCCCAGGGGCTACACCTTC.

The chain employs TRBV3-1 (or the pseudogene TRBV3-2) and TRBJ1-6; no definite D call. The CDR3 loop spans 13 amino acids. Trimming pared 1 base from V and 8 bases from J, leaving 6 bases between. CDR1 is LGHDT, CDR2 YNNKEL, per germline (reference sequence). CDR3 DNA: TGTGCCAGCAGCCAAGTAAACTATTCACCCCTCCACTTT. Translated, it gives CASSQVNYSPLHF.

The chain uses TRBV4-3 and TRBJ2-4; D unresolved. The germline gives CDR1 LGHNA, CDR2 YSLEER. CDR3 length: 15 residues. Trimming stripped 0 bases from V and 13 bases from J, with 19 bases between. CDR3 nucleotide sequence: TGCGCCAGCAGCCAAGATGAGTCGGCTCCCATGGAGCAGTACTTC. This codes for CASSQDESAPMEQYF.

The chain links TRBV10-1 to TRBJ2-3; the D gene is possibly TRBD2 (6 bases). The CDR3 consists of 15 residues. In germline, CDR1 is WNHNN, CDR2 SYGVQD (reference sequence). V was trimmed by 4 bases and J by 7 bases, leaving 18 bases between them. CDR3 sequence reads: CASSGDGGSLNTQYF. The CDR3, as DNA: TGCGCCAGCAGTGGGGACGGGGGAAGCTTGAATACGCAGTATTTT.

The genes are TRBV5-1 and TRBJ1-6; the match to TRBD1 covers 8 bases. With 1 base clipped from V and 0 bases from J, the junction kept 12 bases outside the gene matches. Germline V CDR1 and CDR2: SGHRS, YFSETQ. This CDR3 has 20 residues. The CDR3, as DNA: TGCGCCAGCAGCTTGTCACCGACAGGGGTTGGCAGCTCCTATAATTCACCCCTCCACTTT. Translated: CASSLSPTGVGSSYNSPLHF.

Here the CDR3 DNA reads TGTGCCAGCAATATTGGACTAGCGGGAGGGCCGGTCAATGAGCAGTTCTTC. This sequence encodes CASNIGLAGGPVNEQFF. V is TRBV2 and J is TRBJ2-1, with TRBD2 matching 15 bases. Per germline, CDR1 SNHLY and CDR2 FYNNEI. CDR3 length: 17 residues. J gave up 6 bases and V 7 bases, and 10 bases lay outside the gene matches.

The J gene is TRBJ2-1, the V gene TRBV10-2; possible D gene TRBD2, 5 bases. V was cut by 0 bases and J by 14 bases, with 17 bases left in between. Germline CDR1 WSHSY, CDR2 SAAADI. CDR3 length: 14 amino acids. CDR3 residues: CASSESPEGRLEFF. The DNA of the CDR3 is TGCGCCAGCAGTGAGTCGCCAGAGGGCAGACTGGAGTTCTTC.

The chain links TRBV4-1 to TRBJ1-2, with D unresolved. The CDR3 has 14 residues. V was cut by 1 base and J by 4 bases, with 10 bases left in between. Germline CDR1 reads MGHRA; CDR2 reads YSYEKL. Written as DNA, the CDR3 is TGCGCCAGCAGCCAAGCCTCTGACACCTATGGCTACACCTTC. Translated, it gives CASSQASDTYGYTF.

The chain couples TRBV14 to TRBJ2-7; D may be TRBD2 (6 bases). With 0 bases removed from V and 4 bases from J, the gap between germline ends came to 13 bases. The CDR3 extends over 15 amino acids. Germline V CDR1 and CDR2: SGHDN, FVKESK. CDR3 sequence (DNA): TGTGCCAGCAGCCAAGACGGCGGGAAGTTTTACGAGCAGTACTTC. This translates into CASSQDGGKFYEQYF.

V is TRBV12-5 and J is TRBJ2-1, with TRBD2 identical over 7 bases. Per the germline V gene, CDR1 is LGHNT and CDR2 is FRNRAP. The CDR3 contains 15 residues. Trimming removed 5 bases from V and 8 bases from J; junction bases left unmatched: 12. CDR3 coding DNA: TGTGCTAGTGGTGGGCGGGGGAGGAGTGGGGATGAGCAGTTCTTC. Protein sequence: CASGGRGRSGDEQFF. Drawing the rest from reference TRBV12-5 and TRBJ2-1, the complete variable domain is DARVTQTPRHKVTEMGQEVTMRCQPILGHNTVFWYRQTMMQGLELLAYFRNRAPLDDSGMPKDRFSAEMPDATLATLKIQPSEPRDSAVYFCASGGRGRSGDEQFFGPGTRLTVL.

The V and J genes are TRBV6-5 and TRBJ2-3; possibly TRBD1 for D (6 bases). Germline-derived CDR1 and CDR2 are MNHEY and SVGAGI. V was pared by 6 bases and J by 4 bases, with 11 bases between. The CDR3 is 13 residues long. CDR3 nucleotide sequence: TGTGCCAGCAGACGTAACAGGGCAGATACGCAGTATTTT. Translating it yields CASRRNRADTQYF.

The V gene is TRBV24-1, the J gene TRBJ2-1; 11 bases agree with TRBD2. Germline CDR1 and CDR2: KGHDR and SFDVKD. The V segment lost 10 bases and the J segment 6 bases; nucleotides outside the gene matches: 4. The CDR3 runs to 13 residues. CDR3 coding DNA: TGTGCCACTAGCGGGGGGGCCCTCAATGAGCAGTTCTTC. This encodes CATSGGALNEQFF.

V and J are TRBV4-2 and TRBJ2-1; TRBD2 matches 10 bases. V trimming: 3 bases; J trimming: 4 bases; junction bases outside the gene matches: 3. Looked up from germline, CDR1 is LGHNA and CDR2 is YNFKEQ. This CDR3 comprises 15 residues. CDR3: CASSQQAGGYNEQFF. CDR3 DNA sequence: TGTGCCAGCAGCCAGCAAGCGGGGGGGTACAATGAGCAGTTCTTC.

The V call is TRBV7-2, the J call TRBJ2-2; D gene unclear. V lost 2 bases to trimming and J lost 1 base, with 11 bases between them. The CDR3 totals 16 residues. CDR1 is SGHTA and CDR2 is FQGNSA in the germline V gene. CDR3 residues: CASSLYPPGNTGELFF. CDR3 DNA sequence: TGTGCCAGCAGCTTATACCCCCCGGGGAACACCGGGGAGCTGTTTTTT.

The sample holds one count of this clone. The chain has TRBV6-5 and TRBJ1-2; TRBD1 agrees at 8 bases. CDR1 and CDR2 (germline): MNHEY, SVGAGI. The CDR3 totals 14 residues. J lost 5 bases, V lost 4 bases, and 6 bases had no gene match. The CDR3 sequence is CASSFTGGGYGYTF. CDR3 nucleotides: TGTGCCAGCAGTTTCACAGGGGGTGGTTATGGCTACACCTTC.

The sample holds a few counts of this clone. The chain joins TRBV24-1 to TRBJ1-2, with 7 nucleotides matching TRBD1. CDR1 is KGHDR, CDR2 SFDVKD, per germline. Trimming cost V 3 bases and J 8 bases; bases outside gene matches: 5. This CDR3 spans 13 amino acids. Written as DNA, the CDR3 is TGTGCCACCAGTGATATGACAGGGCACGGCTACACCTTC. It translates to CATSDMTGHGYTF.

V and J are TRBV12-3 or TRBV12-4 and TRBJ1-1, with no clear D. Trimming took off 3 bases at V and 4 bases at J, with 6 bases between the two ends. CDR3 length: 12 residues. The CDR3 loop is CASSFLSTEAFF. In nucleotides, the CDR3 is TGTGCCAGCAGTTTCCTGAGCACTGAAGCTTTCTTT.